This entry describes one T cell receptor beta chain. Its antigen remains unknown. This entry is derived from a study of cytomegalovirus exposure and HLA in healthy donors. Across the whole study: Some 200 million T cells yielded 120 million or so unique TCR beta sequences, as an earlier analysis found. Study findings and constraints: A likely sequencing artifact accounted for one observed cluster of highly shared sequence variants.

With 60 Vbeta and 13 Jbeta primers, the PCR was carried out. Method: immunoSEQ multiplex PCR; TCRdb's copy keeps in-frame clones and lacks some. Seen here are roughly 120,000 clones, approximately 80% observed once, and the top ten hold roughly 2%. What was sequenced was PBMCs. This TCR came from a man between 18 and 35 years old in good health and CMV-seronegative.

The CDR3 reads CASTPYAGAAYEQYF. Here the CDR3 DNA reads TGTGCCAGCACCCCATACGCGGGAGCGGCCTACGAGCAGTACTTC. The J gene is TRBJ2-7, the V gene TRBV6-1, with TRBD2 matching 7 bases. Trimming cost V 7 bases and J 2 bases; bases outside gene matches: 11. The germline V gene has CDR1 MNHNS and CDR2 SASEGT. The CDR3 spans 15 residues.